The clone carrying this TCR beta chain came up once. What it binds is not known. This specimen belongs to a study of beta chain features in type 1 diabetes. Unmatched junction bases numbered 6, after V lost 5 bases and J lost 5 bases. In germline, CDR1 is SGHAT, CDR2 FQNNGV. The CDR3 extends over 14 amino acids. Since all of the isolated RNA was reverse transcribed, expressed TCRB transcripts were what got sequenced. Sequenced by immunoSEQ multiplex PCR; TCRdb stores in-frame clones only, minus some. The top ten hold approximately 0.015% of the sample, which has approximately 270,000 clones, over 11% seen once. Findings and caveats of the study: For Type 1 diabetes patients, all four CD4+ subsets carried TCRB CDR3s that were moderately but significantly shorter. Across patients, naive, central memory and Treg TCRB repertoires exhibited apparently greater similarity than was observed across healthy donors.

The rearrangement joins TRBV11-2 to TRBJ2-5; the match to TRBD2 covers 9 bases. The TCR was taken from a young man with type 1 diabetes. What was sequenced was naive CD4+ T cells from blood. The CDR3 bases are TGTGCCAGCAGCGAAGCTAGCGGGACGGAGACCCAGTACTTC. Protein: CASSEASGTETQYF.